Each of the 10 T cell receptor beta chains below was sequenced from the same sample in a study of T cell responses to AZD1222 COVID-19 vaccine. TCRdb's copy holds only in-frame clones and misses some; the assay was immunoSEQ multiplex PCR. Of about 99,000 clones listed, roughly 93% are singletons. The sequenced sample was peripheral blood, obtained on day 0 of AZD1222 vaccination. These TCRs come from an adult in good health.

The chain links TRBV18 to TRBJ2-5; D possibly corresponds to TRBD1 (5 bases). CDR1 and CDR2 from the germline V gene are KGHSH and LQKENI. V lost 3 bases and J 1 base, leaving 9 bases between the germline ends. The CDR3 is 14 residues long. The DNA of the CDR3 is TGTGCCAGCTCACCCACGACAGTCCAAGAGACCCAGTACTTC. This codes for CASSPTTVQETQYF. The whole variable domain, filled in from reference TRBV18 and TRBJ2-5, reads NAGVMQNPRHLVRRRGQEARLRCSPMKGHSHVYWYRQLPEEGLKFMVYLQKENIIDESGMPKERFSAEFPKEGPSILRIQQVVRGDSAAYFCASSPTTVQETQYFGPGTRLLVL.

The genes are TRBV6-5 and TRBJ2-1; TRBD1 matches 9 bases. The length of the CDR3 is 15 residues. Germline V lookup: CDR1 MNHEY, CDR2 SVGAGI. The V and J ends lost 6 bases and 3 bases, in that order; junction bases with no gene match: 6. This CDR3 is CASSRGQGSYNEQFF. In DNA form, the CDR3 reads TGTGCCAGCAGCAGGGGACAGGGAAGCTACAATGAGCAGTTCTTC.

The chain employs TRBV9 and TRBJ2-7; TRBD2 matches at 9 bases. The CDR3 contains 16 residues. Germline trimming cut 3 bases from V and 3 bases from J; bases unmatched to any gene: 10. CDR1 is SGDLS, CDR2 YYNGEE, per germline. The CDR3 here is CASSASLSGSVYEQYF. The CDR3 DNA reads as TGTGCCAGCAGCGCAAGCCTTAGCGGGAGTGTCTACGAGCAGTACTTC. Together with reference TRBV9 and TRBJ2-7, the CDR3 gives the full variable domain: DSGVTQTPKHLITATGQRVTLRCSPRSGDLSVYWYQQSLDQGLQFLIQYYNGEERAKGNILERFSAQQFPDLHSELNLSSLELGDSALYFCASSASLSGSVYEQYFGPGTRLTVT.

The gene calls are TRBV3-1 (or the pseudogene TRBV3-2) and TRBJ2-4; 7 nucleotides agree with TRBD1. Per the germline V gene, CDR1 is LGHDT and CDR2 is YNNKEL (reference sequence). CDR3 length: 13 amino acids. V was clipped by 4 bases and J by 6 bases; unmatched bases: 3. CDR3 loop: CASSRWDRNIQYF. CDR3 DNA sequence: TGTGCCAGCAGCCGTTGGGACAGAAACATTCAGTACTTC.

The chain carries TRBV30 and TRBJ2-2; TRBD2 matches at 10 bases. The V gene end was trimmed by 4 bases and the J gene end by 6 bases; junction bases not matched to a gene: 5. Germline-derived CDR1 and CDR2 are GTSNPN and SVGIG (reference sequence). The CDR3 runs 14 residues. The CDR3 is CAWNLAGGPGELFF. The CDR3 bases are TGTGCCTGGAATTTAGCGGGAGGTCCCGGGGAGCTGTTTTTT.

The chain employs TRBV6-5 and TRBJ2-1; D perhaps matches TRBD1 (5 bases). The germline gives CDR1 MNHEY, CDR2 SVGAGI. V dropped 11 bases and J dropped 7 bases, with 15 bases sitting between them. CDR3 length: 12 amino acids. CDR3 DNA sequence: TGTGCCTCTTCAACCCAGGGTAATGAGCAGTTCTTC. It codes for CASSTQGNEQFF.

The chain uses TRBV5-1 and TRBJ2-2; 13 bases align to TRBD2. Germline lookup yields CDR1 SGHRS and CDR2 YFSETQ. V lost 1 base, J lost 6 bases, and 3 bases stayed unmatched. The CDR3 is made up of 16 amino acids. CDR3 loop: CASSLPGLAGAGELFF. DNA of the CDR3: TGCGCCAGCAGCTTGCCTGGACTAGCGGGAGCCGGGGAGCTGTTTTTT.

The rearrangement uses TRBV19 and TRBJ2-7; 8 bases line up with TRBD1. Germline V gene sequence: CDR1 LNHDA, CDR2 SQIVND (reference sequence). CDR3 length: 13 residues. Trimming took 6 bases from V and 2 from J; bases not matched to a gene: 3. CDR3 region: CASRDRAAYEQYF. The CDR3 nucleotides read TGTGCCAGTAGGGACAGGGCGGCCTACGAGCAGTACTTC. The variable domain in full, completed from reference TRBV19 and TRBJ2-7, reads DGGITQSPKYLFRKEGQNVTLSCEQNLNHDAMYWYRQDPGQGLRLIYYSQIVNDFQKGDIAEGYSVSREKKESFPLTVTSAQKNPTAFYLCASRDRAAYEQYFGPGTRLTVT.

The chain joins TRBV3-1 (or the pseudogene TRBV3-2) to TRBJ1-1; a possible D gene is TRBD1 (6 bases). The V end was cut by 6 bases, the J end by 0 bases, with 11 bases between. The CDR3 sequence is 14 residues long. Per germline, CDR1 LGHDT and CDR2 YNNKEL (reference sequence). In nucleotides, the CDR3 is TGTGCCAGCAGTCAGGGACACCTGAACACTGAAGCTTTCTTT. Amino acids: CASSQGHLNTEAFF.

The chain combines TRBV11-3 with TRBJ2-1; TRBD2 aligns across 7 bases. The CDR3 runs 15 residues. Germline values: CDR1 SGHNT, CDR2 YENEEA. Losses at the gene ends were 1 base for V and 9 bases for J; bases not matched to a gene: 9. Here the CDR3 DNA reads TGTGCCAGCAGCTTAGTTGGCGGGAGCCTAGGTGAGCAGTTCTTC. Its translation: CASSLVGGSLGEQFF.